This section outlines one TCR beta chain sequence together with its context. Its antigen is not identified. The entry originates in a study of T cell clusters in autoimmune cytopenias. Looking at the study overall: A median age of 59 years and mean of approximately 50 years characterized healthy donor controls. General study findings and limits: No cluster-lack signature appeared between secondary cytopenia and chronic lymphocytic leukemia patients, apparently due to lymphoma masking. TRB repertoire shifts in secondary cytopenia and chronic lymphocytic leukemia mostly reflected lymphoma, not autoimmunity.

TRB amplification used approximately 250 ng of peripheral blood genomic DNA. TRB was amplified by touch-down multiplex PCR, primer pools A and B combined. Following a re-call of the multiplex PCR reads, TCRdb has one entry per CDR3 protein and lacks DNA. The repertoire table contains 6,800 or so distinct CDR3 sequences. This same sample was also taken into another study, of T cell repertoires in aging, cancer and after chemotherapy. That investigation notes: Age-matched healthy donors had significantly more diverse, less clonal blood TCR repertoires than untreated cancer patients.

Sample: peripheral blood. The clonotype originates from a human donor in good health.

CDR3 residues: CASSLGQGYSYEQYF. This rearrangement joins TRBV5-5 to TRBJ2-7; the TCRdb call, TRBD1, lacks DNA for checking. Looked up from germline, CDR1 is SGHKS and CDR2 is YYEKEE (reference sequence). This CDR3 is 15 amino acids long.